This entry lists 28 T cell receptor beta chains sequenced from one sample in a study of T cell changes during pregnancy in multiple sclerosis. Data came from immunoSEQ multiplex PCR; TCRdb stores just in-frame clones and leaves some out. The sample yields about 44,000 clones, about 92% seen once. Material: peripheral blood. These receptors were obtained from a female donor with multiple sclerosis, enrolled in a pregnancy study.

The V and J genes are TRBV13 and TRBJ2-1; 8 bases are a match to TRBD2. Per the germline V gene, CDR1 is PRHDT and CDR2 is FYEKMQ (reference sequence). CDR3 length: 13 amino acids. Losses at the gene ends were 5 bases for V and 6 bases for J; bases not matched to a gene: 3. The CDR3 DNA reads as TGTGCCAGCAGCCGGGGGGGCATCAATGAGCAGTTCTTC. Translating it yields CASSRGGINEQFF.

V usage is TRBV6-5 and J usage is TRBJ1-2; possibly TRBD1 for D (6 bases). Germline-derived CDR1 and CDR2 are MNHEY and SVGAGI. Trimming stripped 5 bases from V and 7 bases from J, with 11 bases between. CDR3 length: 12 residues. CDR3 coding DNA: TGTGCCAGCAGTAAACCAGGGGTTGGCTACACCTTC. This encodes CASSKPGVGYTF.

This sequence joins TRBV6-5 and TRBJ1-4; a possible D gene is TRBD1 (5 bases). Per germline, CDR1 MNHEY and CDR2 SVGAGI. V lost 0 bases to trimming and J lost 3 bases, with 11 bases between them. The CDR3 consists of 16 residues. The CDR3 coding sequence is TGTGCCAGCAGTTACTCAGGGAGGGGTTCTAATGAAAAACTGTTTTTT. It specifies CASSYSGRGSNEKLFF.

This clone was counted a single time. This chain connects TRBV4-2 to TRBJ1-3; D not resolved. The germline V and J ends were trimmed by 1 base and 2 bases, with 6 bases remaining between them. Germline CDR1 reads LGHNA; CDR2 reads YNFKEQ. The CDR3 consists of 14 residues. Here the CDR3 DNA reads TGTGCCAGCAGCCAAGGAGGGCCTGGAAACACCATATATTTT. Its protein product is CASSQGGPGNTIYF.

The chain employs TRBV18 and TRBJ2-1; D ambiguous. The CDR3 totals 11 residues. Trimming left V 4 bases short and J 6 bases short, with 4 bases between. The germline V gene has CDR1 KGHSH and CDR2 LQKENI. CDR3 sequence (DNA): TGTGCCAGCTCACACTTCAATGAGCAGTTCTTC. This gives the protein CASSHFNEQFF.

The chain links TRBV5-1 to TRBJ2-3; TRBD2 aligns across 8 bases. The CDR3 runs to 15 residues. CDR1 is SGHRS, CDR2 YFSETQ, per germline. V was pared by 7 bases and J by 3 bases, with 10 bases of the junction left unmatched. In DNA form, the CDR3 reads TGCGCCAGCCGGACCGGGACTAGAAGAACAGATACGCAGTATTTT. Translated, it gives CASRTGTRRTDTQYF. Based on the CDR3 plus reference TRBV5-1 and TRBJ2-3, the full variable domain is KAGVTQTPRYLIKTRGQQVTLSCSPISGHRSVSWYQQTPGQGLQFLFEYFSETQRNKGNFPGRFSGRQFSNSRSEMNVSTLELGDSALYLCASRTGTRRTDTQYFGPGTRLTVL.

The chain employs TRBV28 and TRBJ2-3, with D possibly being TRBD2 (6 bases). The CDR3 has 13 amino acids. V lost 6 bases to trimming and J lost 4 bases, with 11 bases between them. CDR1 is MDHEN, CDR2 SYDVKM, per germline. The DNA of the CDR3 is TGTGCCAGCAGGCCGGGAGTCCCAGATACGCAGTATTTT. Translation gives CASRPGVPDTQYF. Variable domain in full (rest from reference TRBV28 and TRBJ2-3): DVKVTQSSRYLVKRTGEKVFLECVQDMDHENMFWYRQDPGLGLRLIYFSYDVKMKEKGDIPEGYSVSREKKERFSLILESASTNQTSMYLCASRPGVPDTQYFGPGTRLTVL.

V usage is TRBV19 and J usage is TRBJ2-1; D possibly corresponds to TRBD2 (6 bases). Trimming removed 3 bases from V and 2 bases from J, with 17 bases in between. The germline V gene has CDR1 LNHDA and CDR2 SQIVND (reference sequence). CDR3 length equals 17 residues. DNA of the CDR3: TGTGCCAGTAGTATCGGAGCGGGCCTGGGGGCCTACAATGAGCAGTTCTTC. Amino acids: CASSIGAGLGAYNEQFF.

V usage is TRBV27 and J usage is TRBJ2-5; no clear D gene. CDR3 length: 13 amino acids. Germline V lookup: CDR1 MNHEY, CDR2 SMNVEV (reference sequence). V was shortened by 3 bases and J by 5 bases, with 10 bases between the two germline ends. CDR3 DNA: TGTGCCAGCAGTTTTTTCCCCGGGGAGACCCAGTACTTC. It is translated as CASSFFPGETQYF.

The chain couples TRBV7-6 to TRBJ2-2; D uncertain. The CDR3 has 13 residues. Germline V gene data show CDR1 as SGHVS and CDR2 as FNYEAQ. Trimming left V 1 base short and J 6 bases short, with 6 bases between. The CDR3 loop reads CASSLGSAGELFF. As DNA, the CDR3 is TGTGCCAGCAGCTTAGGTTCCGCCGGGGAGCTGTTTTTT. Full variable domain (remainder filled in from reference TRBV7-6 and TRBJ2-2): GAGVSQSPRYKVTKRGQDVALRCDPISGHVSLYWYRQALGQGPEFLTYFNYEAQQDKSGLPNDRFSAERPEGSISTLTIQRTEQRDSAMYRCASSLGSAGELFFGEGSRLTVL.

The V and J genes are TRBV10-3 and TRBJ2-7, with TRBD1 matching over 9 bases. Trimming took 5 bases from V and 4 from J; bases not matched to a gene: 18. The CDR3 covers 18 residues. CDR1 and CDR2 from the germline V gene are ENHRY and SYGVKD. The CDR3 DNA follows: TGTGCCATCAGTCATCCGGGACAGGGCCCACACGGGGATTACGAGCAGTACTTC. Its protein is CAISHPGQGPHGDYEQYF.

V usage is TRBV28 and J usage is TRBJ2-7; the match to TRBD2 covers 9 bases. The V gene's germline CDR1 is MDHEN and CDR2 SYDVKM. The V segment lost 10 bases and the J segment 3 bases; nucleotides outside the gene matches: 10. The CDR3 covers 14 residues. CDR3 DNA sequence: TGTGCCATCAGGGCTAGCGGGACACACTACGAGCAGTACTTC. Amino acids: CAIRASGTHYEQYF.

V gene TRBV6-5 combines with J gene TRBJ2-7; 7 bases match TRBD1. Germline V gives CDR1 MNHEY, CDR2 SVGAGI. The V segment lost 0 bases and the J segment 4 bases; nucleotides outside the gene matches: 6. The length of the CDR3 is 15 residues. CDR3 coding DNA: TGTGCCAGCAGTTACTCCTCTCCGGGACAGTACGAGCAGTACTTC. It translates to CASSYSSPGQYEQYF.

The rearrangement joins TRBV5-6 to TRBJ2-7; 8 nucleotides agree with TRBD1. CDR3 length: 14 amino acids. After removal of 4 bases from V and 11 bases from J, the junction contained 14 bases not matched to a gene. Germline V gene lookup returns CDR1 SGHDT and CDR2 YYEEEE. The CDR3 coding sequence is TGTGCCAGCAGCCTCTATGTAGCTGGACAGGGCAAGTACTTC. As protein: CASSLYVAGQGKYF.

The CDR3 loop reads CAWSAGTSFFEEQFF. CDR3 sequence (DNA): TGTGCCTGGAGCGCCGGGACTTCGTTTTTTGAAGAGCAGTTCTTC. V usage is TRBV30 and J usage is TRBJ2-1, with D possibly matching TRBD2 (6 bases). The V gene's germline CDR1 is GTSNPN and CDR2 SVGIG (reference sequence). Deletions cut 3 bases from V and 10 bases from J, with 22 bases between. The CDR3 runs 15 residues.

This rearrangement joins TRBV11-2 to TRBJ1-1; 8 nucleotides match TRBD1. CDR1 SGHAT and CDR2 FQNNGV come from the germline V gene. The CDR3 runs 12 residues. The ends lost 4 bases at V and 10 bases at J; junction bases unmatched: 5. CDR3 sequence reads: CASSSQGARAFF. The CDR3 nucleotides are TGTGCCAGCAGCTCTCAGGGGGCGCGAGCTTTCTTT.

This CDR3 reads CASSVDVRGLPTGELFF. DNA of the CDR3: TGTGCCAGCAGCGTAGACGTCAGGGGGCTCCCGACCGGGGAGCTGTTTTTT. V is TRBV9 and J is TRBJ2-2; the match to TRBD1 covers 8 bases. V was pared by 0 bases and J by 5 bases, with 9 bases of the junction left unmatched. The CDR3 extends over 17 amino acids. Germline V gene sequence: CDR1 SGDLS, CDR2 YYNGEE.

The chain is built from TRBV5-6 and TRBJ2-5; 7 bases are shared with TRBD2. Unmatched junction bases numbered 3, after V lost 0 bases and J lost 1 base. CDR1 is SGHDT, CDR2 YYEEEE, per germline. The CDR3 loop spans 15 amino acids. The CDR3 is CASSLVVAGQETQYF. In DNA form, the CDR3 reads TGTGCCAGCAGCTTGGTGGTAGCGGGCCAAGAGACCCAGTACTTC.

DNA of the CDR3: TGTGCCAGCAGGAGGACAGGGGATCACTATGGCTACACCTTC. Translating it yields CASRRTGDHYGYTF. The rearrangement joins TRBV7-9 to TRBJ1-2; 9 bases are shared with TRBD1. CDR1 is SEHNR, CDR2 FQNEAQ, per germline (reference sequence). CDR3 length: 14 amino acids. The V gene end was trimmed by 6 bases and the J gene end by 3 bases; junction bases not matched to a gene: 5. Looking up the rest from reference TRBV7-9 and TRBJ1-2 gives the full variable domain: DTGVSQNPRHKITKRGQNVTFRCDPISEHNRLYWYRQTLGQGPEFLTYFQNEAQLEKSRLLSDRFSAERPKGSFSTLEIQRTEQGDSAMYLCASRRTGDHYGYTFGSGTRLTVV.

V and J are TRBV7-2 and TRBJ1-2; 7 bases line up with TRBD1. In germline, CDR1 is SGHTA, CDR2 FQGNSA. The CDR3 covers 14 residues. V lost 8 bases and J lost 3; bases outside the gene matches: 9. CDR3 coding DNA: TGTGCCAGCTTCAGCCCAGGGGGGGACTATGGCTACACCTTC. This encodes CASFSPGGDYGYTF.

J is TRBJ2-2 and V is TRBV5-1; 11 bases agree with TRBD2. The J segment lost 6 bases and the V segment lost 2 bases, leaving 6 bases of the junction unmatched. CDR1 is SGHRS, CDR2 YFSETQ, per germline. The CDR3 length is 16 residues. CDR3 region: CASSLGTSGSPGELFF. CDR3 nucleotide sequence: TGCGCCAGCAGCTTAGGTACTAGCGGGAGTCCCGGGGAGCTGTTTTTT.

The rearrangement links TRBV7-9 to TRBJ2-1, with 10 bases identical to TRBD2. Germline-derived CDR1 and CDR2 are SEHNR and FQNEAQ (reference sequence). V lost 7 bases and J lost 8; bases outside the gene matches: 14. There are 16 residues in the CDR3. CDR3 nucleotide sequence: TGTGCCAGCATCGCCCCCGGGACTAGCGTTTTCCATGAGCAGTTCTTC. Translation gives CASIAPGTSVFHEQFF. The whole variable domain, remainder taken from reference TRBV7-9 and TRBJ2-1, is DTGVSQNPRHKITKRGQNVTFRCDPISEHNRLYWYRQTLGQGPEFLTYFQNEAQLEKSRLLSDRFSAERPKGSFSTLEIQRTEQGDSAMYLCASIAPGTSVFHEQFFGPGTRLTVL.

In this sample, this clone turned up a few times. V gene TRBV5-5 combines with J gene TRBJ1-1; TRBD1 is a possible D gene (5 bases). This CDR3 has 16 residues. The germline V gene has CDR1 SGHKS and CDR2 YYEKEE (reference sequence). V was trimmed by 4 bases and J by 3 bases, leaving 19 bases between them. CDR3 protein: CASSNPGHRGDTEAFF. Here the CDR3 DNA reads TGTGCCAGCAGCAATCCGGGCCACCGAGGGGACACTGAAGCTTTCTTT.

The chain is built from TRBV6-4 and TRBJ2-2, with D perhaps matching TRBD1 (6 bases). V lost 5 bases, J lost 1 base, and 14 bases lay in between. The CDR3 covers 16 residues. Germline V gene sequence: CDR1 MRHNA, CDR2 SNTAGT. CDR3 protein: CASSKILGQNTGELFF. Written as DNA, the CDR3 is TGTGCCAGCAGTAAAATATTGGGACAGAACACCGGGGAGCTGTTTTTT.

This chain joins TRBV7-3 and TRBJ2-1, with TRBD1 matching 10 bases. The germline gives CDR1 SGHTA, CDR2 FQGTGA. The V gene end was trimmed by 5 bases and the J gene end by 7 bases; junction bases not matched to a gene: 2. CDR3 length: 13 amino acids. CDR3 nucleotides: TGTGCCAGCAGCAGGGGACAGGGGAATGAGCAGTTCTTC. It codes for CASSRGQGNEQFF.

The CDR3 here is CASTRQLDLNEQFF. CDR3 sequence (DNA): TGTGCCAGCACCCGTCAGTTGGACTTGAATGAGCAGTTCTTC. The rearrangement joins TRBV9 to TRBJ2-1; tentative D call: TRBD2 (5 bases). Looked up from germline, CDR1 is SGDLS and CDR2 is YYNGEE. CDR3 length: 14 residues. V was cut by 6 bases and J by 7 bases, with 17 bases left in between.

The V and J genes are TRBV7-2 and TRBJ1-5; 10 bases align to TRBD1. The CDR3 runs 15 residues. The V gene end was trimmed by 4 bases and the J gene end by 4 bases; junction bases not matched to a gene: 4. Looked up from germline, CDR1 is SGHTA and CDR2 is FQGNSA. CDR3 region: CASSWGTGENQPQHF. DNA for the CDR3: TGTGCCAGCAGCTGGGGGACAGGGGAGAATCAGCCCCAGCATTTT.

The chain couples TRBV9 to TRBJ2-7; D is ambiguous. The V gene's germline CDR1 is SGDLS and CDR2 YYNGEE. The CDR3 has 14 residues. V was trimmed by 0 bases and J by 0 bases, leaving 7 bases between them. This chain's CDR3 is CASSVVGSSYEQYF. The DNA of the CDR3 is TGTGCCAGCAGCGTAGTCGGTAGCTCCTACGAGCAGTACTTC. Full variable domain (missing parts from reference TRBV9 and TRBJ2-7): DSGVTQTPKHLITATGQRVTLRCSPRSGDLSVYWYQQSLDQGLQFLIQYYNGEERAKGNILERFSAQQFPDLHSELNLSSLELGDSALYFCASSVVGSSYEQYFGPGTRLTVT.